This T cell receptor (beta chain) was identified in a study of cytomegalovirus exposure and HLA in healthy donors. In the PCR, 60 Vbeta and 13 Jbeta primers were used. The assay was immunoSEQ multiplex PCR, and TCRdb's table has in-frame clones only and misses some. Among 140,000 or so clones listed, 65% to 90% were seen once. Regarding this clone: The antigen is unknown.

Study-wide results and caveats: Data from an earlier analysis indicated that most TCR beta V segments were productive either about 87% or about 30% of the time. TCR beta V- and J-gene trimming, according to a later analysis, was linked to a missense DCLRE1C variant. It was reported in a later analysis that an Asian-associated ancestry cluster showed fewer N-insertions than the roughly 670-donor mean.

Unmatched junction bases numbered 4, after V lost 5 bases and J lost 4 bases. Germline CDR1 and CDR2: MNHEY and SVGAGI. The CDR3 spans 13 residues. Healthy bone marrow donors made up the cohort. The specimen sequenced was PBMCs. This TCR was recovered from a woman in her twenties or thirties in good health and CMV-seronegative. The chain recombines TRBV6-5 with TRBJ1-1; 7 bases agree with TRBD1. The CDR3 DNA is TGTGCCAGCAGTAGAGGGGGCCCCACTGAAGCTTTCTTT. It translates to CASSRGGPTEAFF.